This T cell receptor (beta chain) originates from a study of shared clonotypes between healthy human individuals. The CDR3 loop spans 14 amino acids. V was cut by 3 bases and J by 5 bases, with 13 bases left in between. Germline CDR1 MGHRA, CDR2 YSYEKL. Findings and limits, study-wide: Sampling included only blood; tissue repertoires likely differ.

Details on this clone: Its matching antigen is unknown.

Libraries were prepared by immunoSEQ multiplex PCR; TCRdb keeps only in-frame clonotypes and omits some of them. The top ten hold 0.13% of the sample, which has some 2,100,000 clones, approximately 96% seen once. This clonotype was obtained from a man aged 18 to 29 in good health. The sequencing sample was made of naive CD4+ T cells sorted from blood. Subset given: CD45RA+ positively selected. The chain is built from TRBV4-1 and TRBJ2-5; D may be TRBD1 (6 bases). CDR3 region: CASSHLEGDETQYF. In nucleotides, the CDR3 is TGCGCCAGCAGCCATTTAGAGGGGGACGAGACCCAGTACTTC.